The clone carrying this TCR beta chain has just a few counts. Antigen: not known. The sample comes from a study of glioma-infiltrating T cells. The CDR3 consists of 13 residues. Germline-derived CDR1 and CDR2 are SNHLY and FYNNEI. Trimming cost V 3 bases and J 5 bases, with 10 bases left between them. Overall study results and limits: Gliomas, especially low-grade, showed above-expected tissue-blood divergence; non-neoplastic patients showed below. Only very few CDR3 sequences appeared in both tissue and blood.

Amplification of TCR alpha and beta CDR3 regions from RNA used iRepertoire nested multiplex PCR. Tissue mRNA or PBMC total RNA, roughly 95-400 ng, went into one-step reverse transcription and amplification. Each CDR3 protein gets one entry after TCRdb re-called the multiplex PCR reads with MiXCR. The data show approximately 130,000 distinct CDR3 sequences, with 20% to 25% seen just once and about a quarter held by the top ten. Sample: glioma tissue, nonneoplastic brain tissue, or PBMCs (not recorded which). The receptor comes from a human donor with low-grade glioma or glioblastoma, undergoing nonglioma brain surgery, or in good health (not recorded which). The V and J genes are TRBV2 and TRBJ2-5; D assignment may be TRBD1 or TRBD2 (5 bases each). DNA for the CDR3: TGTGCCAGCAGTGAGTCGGGACGGGAGACCCAGTACTTC. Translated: CASSESGRETQYF.